This TCR beta chain was obtained from a study of blood T cell repertoires in COVID-19. Across the whole study: Nucleic acid was either cDNA or gDNA, and it came from T cells, B-cell-depleted T cells, or PBMCs.

With 9 bases clipped from V and 5 bases from J, the junction kept 15 bases outside the gene matches. This CDR3 is built from 17 residues. Per germline, CDR1 MDHEN and CDR2 SYDVKM. As handled by the study authors: Estimation of nucleated cell counts relied on the amplification of reference gene primers. Libraries were prepared by immunoSEQ multiplex PCR; TCRdb keeps only in-frame clonotypes and omits some of them. V and J calls and clone size are given by that table; D and trimming were obtained from the DNA. This table has around 66,000 clones, around 77% appearing once. The chain uses TRBV28 and TRBJ2-7, with TRBD2 matching 14 bases. The sequence was collected from a human donor in a cohort sampled during active COVID-19. Sequenced input: peripheral blood. The CDR3, as DNA: TGTGCCAGTGGACTTGGACTAGCGGGAGGCCACGTCCACGAGCAGTACTTC. Translation gives CASGLGLAGGHVHEQYF. The entire variable domain, with the rest obtained from reference TRBV28 and TRBJ2-7, is as follows: DVKVTQSSRYLVKRTGEKVFLECVQDMDHENMFWYRQDPGLGLRLIYFSYDVKMKEKGDIPEGYSVSREKKERFSLILESASTNQTSMYLCASGLGLAGGHVHEQYFGPGTRLTVT.